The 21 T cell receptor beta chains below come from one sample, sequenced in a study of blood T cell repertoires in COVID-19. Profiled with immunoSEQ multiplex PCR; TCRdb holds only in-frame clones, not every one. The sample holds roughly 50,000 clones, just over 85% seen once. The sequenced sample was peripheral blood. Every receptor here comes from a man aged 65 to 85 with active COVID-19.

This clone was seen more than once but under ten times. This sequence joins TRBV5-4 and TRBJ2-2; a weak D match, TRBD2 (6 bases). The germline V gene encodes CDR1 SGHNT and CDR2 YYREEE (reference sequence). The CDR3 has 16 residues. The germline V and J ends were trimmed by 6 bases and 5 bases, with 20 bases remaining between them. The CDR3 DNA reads TGTGCCAGCAACTCCGCCGACCGCGGGGCGACCGGGGAGCTGTTTTTT. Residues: CASNSADRGATGELFF.

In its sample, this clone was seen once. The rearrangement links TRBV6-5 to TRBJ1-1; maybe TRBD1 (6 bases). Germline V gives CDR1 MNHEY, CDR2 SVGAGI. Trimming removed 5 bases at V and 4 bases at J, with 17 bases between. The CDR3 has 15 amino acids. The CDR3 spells CASSISTGRVTEAFF. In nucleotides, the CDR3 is TGTGCCAGCAGTATCTCTACAGGGAGGGTCACTGAAGCTTTCTTT.

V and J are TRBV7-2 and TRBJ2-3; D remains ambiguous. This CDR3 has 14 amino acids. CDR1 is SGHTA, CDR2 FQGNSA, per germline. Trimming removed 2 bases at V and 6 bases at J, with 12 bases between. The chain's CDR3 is CASSLPPSLDTQYF. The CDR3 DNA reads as TGTGCCAGCAGCTTACCTCCTTCTCTGGATACGCAGTATTTT.

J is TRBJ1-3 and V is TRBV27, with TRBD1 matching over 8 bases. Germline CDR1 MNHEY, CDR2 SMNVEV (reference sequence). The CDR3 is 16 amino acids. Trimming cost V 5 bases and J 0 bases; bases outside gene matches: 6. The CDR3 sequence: CASSRDRGYSGNTIYF. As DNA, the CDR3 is TGTGCCAGCAGTCGAGACAGGGGATACTCTGGAAACACCATATATTTT.

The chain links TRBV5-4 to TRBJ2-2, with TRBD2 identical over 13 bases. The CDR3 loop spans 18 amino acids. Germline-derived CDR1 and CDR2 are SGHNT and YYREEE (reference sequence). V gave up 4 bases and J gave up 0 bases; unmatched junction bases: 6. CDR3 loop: CASSTGLAGFANTGELFF. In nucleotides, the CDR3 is TGTGCCAGCAGCACGGGACTAGCGGGGTTCGCGAACACCGGGGAGCTGTTTTTT.

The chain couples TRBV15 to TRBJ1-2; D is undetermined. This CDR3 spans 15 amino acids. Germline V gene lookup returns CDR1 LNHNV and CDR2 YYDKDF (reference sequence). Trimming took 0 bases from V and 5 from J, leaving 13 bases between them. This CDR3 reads CATSREGRAEYGYTF. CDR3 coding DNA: TGTGCCACCAGCAGAGAAGGGAGGGCGGAGTATGGCTACACCTTC.

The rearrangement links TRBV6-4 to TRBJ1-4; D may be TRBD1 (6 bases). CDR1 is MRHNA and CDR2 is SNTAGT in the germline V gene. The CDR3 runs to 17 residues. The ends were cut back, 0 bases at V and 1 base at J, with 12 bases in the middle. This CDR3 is CASSDSTRGGTNEKLFF. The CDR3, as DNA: TGTGCCAGCAGTGACTCGACCAGGGGTGGAACTAATGAAAAACTGTTTTTT.

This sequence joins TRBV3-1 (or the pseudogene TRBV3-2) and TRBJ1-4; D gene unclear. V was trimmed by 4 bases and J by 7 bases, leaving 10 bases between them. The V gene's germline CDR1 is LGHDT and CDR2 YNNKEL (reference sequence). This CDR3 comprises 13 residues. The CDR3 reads CASSPLAGEKLFF. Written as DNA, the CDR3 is TGTGCCAGCAGCCCCCTTGCAGGTGAAAAACTGTTTTTT.

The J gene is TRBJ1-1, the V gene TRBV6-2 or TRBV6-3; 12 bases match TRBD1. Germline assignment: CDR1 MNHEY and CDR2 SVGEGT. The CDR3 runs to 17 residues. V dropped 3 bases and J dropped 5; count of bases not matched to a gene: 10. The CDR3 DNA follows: TGTGCCAGCAGTTATAGGGGGACAGGGGGCTTAAATACTGAAGCTTTCTTT. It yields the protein CASSYRGTGGLNTEAFF.

The CDR3 loop is CASGRGGDGDLKQYF. The CDR3 DNA sequence: TGTGCCAGCGGCAGGGGTGGGGACGGGGATTTGAAGCAGTACTTC. This chain connects TRBV28 to TRBJ2-7, with D tentatively TRBD1 (6 bases). Germline V gene data show CDR1 as MDHEN and CDR2 as SYDVKM. The CDR3 has 15 amino acids. The germline V and J ends were trimmed by 8 bases and 8 bases, with 25 bases remaining between them.

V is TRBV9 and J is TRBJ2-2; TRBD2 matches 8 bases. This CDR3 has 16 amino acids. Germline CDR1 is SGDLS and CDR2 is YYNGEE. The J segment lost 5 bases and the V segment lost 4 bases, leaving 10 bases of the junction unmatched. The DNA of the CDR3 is TGTGCCAGCAGCCCCATACTCCGGGGGGGGACCGGGGAGCTGTTTTTT. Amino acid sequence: CASSPILRGGTGELFF.

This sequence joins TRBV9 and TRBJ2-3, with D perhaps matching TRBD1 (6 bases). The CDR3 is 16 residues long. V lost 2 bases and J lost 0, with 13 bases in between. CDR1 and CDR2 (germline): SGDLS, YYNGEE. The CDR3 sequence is CASSVLGQPSTDTQYF. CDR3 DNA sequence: TGTGCCAGCAGCGTTCTAGGACAGCCTAGCACAGATACGCAGTATTTT.

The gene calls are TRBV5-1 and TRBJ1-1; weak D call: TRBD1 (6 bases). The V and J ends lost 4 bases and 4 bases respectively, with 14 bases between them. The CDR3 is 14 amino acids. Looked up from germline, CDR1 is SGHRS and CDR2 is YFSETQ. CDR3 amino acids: CASSRDTVPTEAFF. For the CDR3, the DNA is TGCGCCAGCAGCCGGGACACCGTACCCACTGAAGCTTTCTTT.

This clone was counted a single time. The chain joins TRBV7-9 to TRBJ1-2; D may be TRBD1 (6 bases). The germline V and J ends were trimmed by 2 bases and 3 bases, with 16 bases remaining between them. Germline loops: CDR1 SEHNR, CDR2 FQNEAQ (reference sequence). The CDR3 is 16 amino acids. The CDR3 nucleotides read TGTGCCAGCAGCTTACCGGGACGGACAGATGACTATGGCTACACCTTC. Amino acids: CASSLPGRTDDYGYTF.

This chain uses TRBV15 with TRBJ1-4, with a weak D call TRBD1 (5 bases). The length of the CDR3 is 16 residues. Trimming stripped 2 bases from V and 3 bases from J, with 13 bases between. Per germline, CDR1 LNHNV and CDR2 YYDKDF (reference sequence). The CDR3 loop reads CATSRFQGAANEKLFF. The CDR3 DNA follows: TGTGCCACCAGCAGATTCCAGGGTGCGGCTAATGAAAAACTGTTTTTT.

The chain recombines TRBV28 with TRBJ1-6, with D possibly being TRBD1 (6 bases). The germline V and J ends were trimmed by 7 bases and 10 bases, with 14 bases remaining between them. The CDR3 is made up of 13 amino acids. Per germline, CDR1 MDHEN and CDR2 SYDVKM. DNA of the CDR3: TGTGCCAGCACAACAGGGACCGCCTCACCCCTCCACTTT. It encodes CASTTGTASPLHF.

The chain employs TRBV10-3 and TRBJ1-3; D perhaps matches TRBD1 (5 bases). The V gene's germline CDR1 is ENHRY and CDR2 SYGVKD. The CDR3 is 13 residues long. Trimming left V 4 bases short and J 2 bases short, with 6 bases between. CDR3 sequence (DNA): TGTGCCATCAGTGCCAGGGCTGGAAACACCATATATTTT. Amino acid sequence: CAISARAGNTIYF.

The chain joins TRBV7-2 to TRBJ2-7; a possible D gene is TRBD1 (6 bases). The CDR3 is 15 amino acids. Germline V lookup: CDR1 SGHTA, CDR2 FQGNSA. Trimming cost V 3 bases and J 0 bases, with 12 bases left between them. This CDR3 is CASSFPGHLSYEQYF. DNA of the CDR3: TGTGCCAGCAGCTTTCCGGGACACCTCTCCTACGAGCAGTACTTC.

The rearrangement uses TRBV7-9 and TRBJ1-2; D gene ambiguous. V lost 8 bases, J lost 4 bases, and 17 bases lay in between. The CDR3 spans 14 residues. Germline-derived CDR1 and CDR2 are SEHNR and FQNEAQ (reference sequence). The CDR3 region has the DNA TGTGCCAGCGTCCCTCGGGAGGGAACCTATGGCTACACCTTC. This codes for CASVPREGTYGYTF.

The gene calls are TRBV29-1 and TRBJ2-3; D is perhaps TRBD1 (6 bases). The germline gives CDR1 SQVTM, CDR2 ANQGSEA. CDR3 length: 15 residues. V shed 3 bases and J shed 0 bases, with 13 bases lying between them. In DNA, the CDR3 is TGCAGCGTTGATGGGGGCCCTCGTAGCACAGATACGCAGTATTTT. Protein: CSVDGGPRSTDTQYF.

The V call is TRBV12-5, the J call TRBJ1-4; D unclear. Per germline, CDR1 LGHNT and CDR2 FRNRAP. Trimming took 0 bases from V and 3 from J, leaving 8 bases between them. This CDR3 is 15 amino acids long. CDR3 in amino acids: CASGLVRTPNEKLFF. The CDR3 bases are TGTGCTAGTGGTTTGGTACGTACTCCTAATGAAAAACTGTTTTTT.